Detailed here is one T cell receptor (beta chain). Its antigen remains unidentified. Healthy Caucasian individuals made up all the donors. The entry originates in a study of identical twins. Notes on the study in general: The study found excess low generation probability among twin-shared out-of-frame alpha sequences. Twin sharing of out-of-frame TCR alpha was underestimated by models in monozygotic pairs.

TCRdb redid the calling of the 5' RACE reads with MiXCR, one entry per CDR3 protein. The sample carries approximately 350,000 distinct CDR3 sequences, over 9% recorded once. Germline CDR1 and CDR2: SQVTM and ANQGSEA. Trimming took 4 bases from V and 8 from J; bases not matched to a gene: 18. The CDR3 is 17 amino acids. These data were also reused for a study on yellow fever vaccine responses in identical twins.

This sequence was found in a woman aged 18 to 35 in good health. The specimen sequenced was CD8+ T cells sorted from blood. J is TRBJ2-1 and V is TRBV29-1; 9 nucleotides line up with TRBD2. CDR3 nucleotide sequence: TGCAGCGTTGCCGGGAAACGAGCGGGAGGCCCGGTGGATGAGCAGTTCTTC. Protein: CSVAGKRAGGPVDEQFF.